This is a list of T cell receptor beta chains from one sample in a study of blood T cell repertoires in COVID-19. Measured with immunoSEQ multiplex PCR; TCRdb has only the in-frame clones, and not every one. The table lists roughly 62,000 clones, roughly nine tenths of them singletons. Sequenced sample: peripheral blood. The receptor set was obtained from a human donor with acute or convalescent COVID-19. The donor label of this sample is uncertain. Both conserved end residues are part of each CDR3. Fields, in order: clone size, D gene, V gene, J gene, CDR3 DNA, CDR3 protein. D genes are given only for firm matches. Rows may omit the clone size; those that give it use once, few, many or a size class.

size: NA; D: NA; V: TRBV18; J: TRBJ2-1; DNA: TGTGCCAGCTCACCCCTGAGACAGTCTCGGGATGAGCAGTTCTTC; CDR3: CASSPLRQSRDEQFF
size: NA; D: NA; V: TRBV3-1/TRBV3-2; J: TRBJ1-2; DNA: TGTGCCAGCAGCCAAGGCCCCCGAGGTCGCTATGGCTACACCTTC; CDR3: CASSQGPRGRYGYTF
size: NA; D: TRBD1; V: TRBV6-4; J: TRBJ1-5; DNA: TGTGCCAGCAGTGACTCGTCGTGGACAGGCTTTAGCAATCAGCCCCAGCATTTT; CDR3: CASSDSSWTGFSNQPQHF
size: few; D: NA; V: TRBV19; J: TRBJ1-5; DNA: TGTGCCAGTAGTCGGGAACGGAGTCAGCCCCAGCATTTT; CDR3: CASSRERSQPQHF
size: NA; D: TRBD2; V: TRBV27; J: TRBJ2-1; DNA: TGTGCCAGCAGGTCGGCTAGCGGGAGGGCCGACTACAATGAGCAGTTCTTC; CDR3: CASRSASGRADYNEQFF
size: NA; D: TRBD1; V: TRBV2; J: TRBJ1-5; DNA: TGTGCCAGCAGCGCACAGGGGGCGAGCAATCAGCCCCAGCATTTT; CDR3: CASSAQGASNQPQHF
size: NA; D: NA; V: TRBV28; J: TRBJ2-3; DNA: TGTGCCAGCATGGAGGATCAGCGGGATACGCAGTATTTT; CDR3: CASMEDQRDTQYF
size: NA; D: TRBD1; V: TRBV30; J: TRBJ1-4; DNA: TGTGCCTGGGCGGGGGACAGAGTTAATGAAAAACTGTTTTTT; CDR3: CAWAGDRVNEKLFF
size: NA; D: NA; V: TRBV3-1/TRBV3-2; J: TRBJ1-2; DNA: TGTGCCAGCAGCCAAGATTTAACGGCGGGGGCGAGTGGCTACACCTTC; CDR3: CASSQDLTAGASGYTF
size: NA; D: TRBD1; V: TRBV19; J: TRBJ1-2; DNA: TGTGCCAGTAGGATTGGGGGGACAGGGGGCGAAAACTATGGCTACACCTTC; CDR3: CASRIGGTGGENYGYTF
size: NA; D: TRBD2; V: TRBV4-1; J: TRBJ2-5; DNA: TGCGCCAGCAGCCAAGATGGGACTAGCAGTGAGACCCAGTACTTC; CDR3: CASSQDGTSSETQYF
size: NA; D: NA; V: TRBV6-1; J: TRBJ1-2; DNA: TGTGCCAGCAGTGAGGAGCGGAGAATCTATGGCTACACCTTC; CDR3: CASSEERRIYGYTF